The 32 T cell receptor beta chains in this list originate from one sample, sequenced in a study of blood T cell repertoires in COVID-19. Generated by immunoSEQ multiplex PCR, the TCRdb table keeps only in-frame clones and is missing some. The table has about 60,000 clones, roughly three quarters seen once. The sample comprised peripheral blood. The receptor set was obtained from a human donor in a cohort sampled during active COVID-19.

The chain links TRBV27 to TRBJ1-1; D is undetermined. The ends were cut back, 3 bases at V and 0 bases at J, with 11 bases in the middle. The CDR3 is made up of 15 amino acids. The germline CDR1 and CDR2 sequences are MNHEY and SMNVEV (reference sequence). CDR3 protein: CASSLMATMNTEAFF. The CDR3 DNA follows: TGTGCCAGCAGTTTGATGGCCACTATGAACACTGAAGCTTTCTTT.

V usage is TRBV10-3 and J usage is TRBJ2-2, with D uncertain. CDR3 length equals 17 residues. Between the trimmed V and J ends, which lost 2 bases and 0 bases, there was a span of 13 bases. The germline gives CDR1 ENHRY, CDR2 SYGVKD. The chain's CDR3 is CAISEVTVIANTGELFF. CDR3 DNA: TGTGCCATCAGTGAGGTTACAGTAATCGCGAACACCGGGGAGCTGTTTTTT.

This rearrangement joins TRBV24-1 to TRBJ1-5, with 8 bases lining up with TRBD1. Germline CDR1 KGHDR, CDR2 SFDVKD. The CDR3 runs to 17 residues. V shed 7 bases, J shed 7 bases, and the junction held 17 bases outside the gene matches. The CDR3: CATRETLDRGGRQPQHF. The CDR3 DNA reads TGTGCCACCAGGGAGACCTTAGACAGGGGAGGGAGGCAGCCCCAGCATTTT.

The chain joins TRBV9 to TRBJ1-2, with 7 bases fitting TRBD1. Germline CDR1 SGDLS, CDR2 YYNGEE. CDR3 length: 15 residues. Trimming at V came to 4 bases and at J to 2 bases, leaving 8 bases not matched to a gene. The CDR3 loop is CASSPQGSGNYGYTF. The CDR3 bases are TGTGCCAGCAGCCCACAGGGGAGTGGCAACTATGGCTACACCTTC.

This clone was counted many times. The chain carries TRBV19 and TRBJ1-2, with D possibly matching TRBD1 (6 bases). Deletions cut 5 bases from V and 6 bases from J, with 10 bases between. The CDR3 is made up of 12 amino acids. The germline V gene has CDR1 LNHDA and CDR2 SQIVND (reference sequence). In DNA, the CDR3 is TGTGCCAGTAGTCAGGGGTCGGATGGCTACACCTTC. Its translation is CASSQGSDGYTF.

The chain combines TRBV5-5 with TRBJ1-6, with TRBD1 matching 9 bases. Germline loops: CDR1 SGHKS, CDR2 YYEKEE (reference sequence). Germline trimming cut 3 bases from V and 0 bases from J; bases unmatched to any gene: 4. The CDR3 has 17 amino acids. The CDR3 is CASSSQGAPSYNSPLHF. The DNA of the CDR3 is TGTGCCAGCAGCTCACAGGGGGCGCCCTCCTATAATTCACCCCTCCACTTT.

Remarks on this clone: An end of the junction differs from the germline gene, which may be a read error. This chain links TRBV7-7 with TRBJ2-2; 8 nucleotides agree with TRBD1. The CDR3 is 18 residues long. Germline V gene lookup returns CDR1 SSHAT and CDR2 FNYEAQ (reference sequence). CDR3 residues: CASSLTPPGQVNTGELFF. In DNA, the CDR3 is TGTGCTAGCAGCCTTACTCCCCCGGGACAGGTGAACACCGGGGAGCTGTTTTTT.

The V and J genes are TRBV19 and TRBJ2-7; 7 nucleotides line up with TRBD1. Germline CDR1 reads LNHDA; CDR2 reads SQIVND (reference sequence). V was clipped by 10 bases and J by 6 bases; unmatched bases: 12. The CDR3 is 13 amino acids. CDR3: CATAGTAMVEQYF. CDR3 bases: TGTGCCACCGCTGGGACAGCCATGGTCGAGCAGTACTTC.

The V gene is TRBV9, the J gene TRBJ2-1; 11 positions agree with TRBD2. Per germline, CDR1 SGDLS and CDR2 YYNGEE. Losses at the gene ends were 3 bases for V and 7 bases for J; bases not matched to a gene: 6. The CDR3 runs to 15 residues. The DNA for the CDR3 is TGTGCCAGCAGCGAACTAGCGGGAGTCCGGAATGAGCAGTTCTTC. Translating gives CASSELAGVRNEQFF.

J is TRBJ1-5 and V is TRBV5-1, with D maybe TRBD1 (6 bases). Germline V gene sequence: CDR1 SGHRS, CDR2 YFSETQ. V dropped 0 bases and J dropped 6 bases, with 16 bases sitting between them. The CDR3 is 16 amino acids. CDR3 in amino acids: CASSLGPSGAGQPQHF. DNA for the CDR3: TGCGCCAGCAGCTTGGGGCCTTCAGGGGCGGGTCAGCCCCAGCATTTT.

Notes on this clone: The junction departs from the called germline gene at one end, perhaps through a read error. The rearrangement joins TRBV7-3 to TRBJ2-7; perhaps TRBD2 as D (6 bases). Germline V gene lookup returns CDR1 SGHTA and CDR2 FQGTGA. The CDR3 runs 13 residues. CDR3 region: CASSLTVADEQYF. DNA of the CDR3: TGTGCCAGCAGCCTAACGGTAGCGGACGAGCAGTACTTC.

CDR3 sequence reads: CAISNGETQYF. DNA of the CDR3: TGTGCCATCAGTAACGGGGAGACCCAGTACTTC. The chain employs TRBV10-3 and TRBJ2-5, with D uncertain. Trimming left V 5 bases short and J 5 bases short, with 6 bases between. This CDR3 region has 11 residues. CDR1 ENHRY and CDR2 SYGVKD come from the germline V gene.

The rearrangement links TRBV5-1 to TRBJ2-7; D is ambiguous. The CDR3 is made up of 13 amino acids. Germline V gives CDR1 SGHRS, CDR2 YFSETQ. Trimming took 4 bases from V and 0 from J, leaving 8 bases between them. CDR3 sequence reads: CASSLLSSYEQYF. In DNA form, the CDR3 reads TGCGCCAGCAGCCTCCTTAGCTCCTACGAGCAGTACTTC.

The chain carries TRBV2 and TRBJ1-2; weak D call: TRBD1 (5 bases). The CDR3 has 13 amino acids. Per the germline V gene, CDR1 is SNHLY and CDR2 is FYNNEI. V was trimmed by 4 bases and J by 6 bases, leaving 12 bases between them. This CDR3 is CASSASRVDGYTF. The CDR3 DNA reads as TGTGCCAGCAGTGCCTCCAGGGTAGATGGCTACACCTTC.

This chain uses TRBV5-1 with TRBJ2-3; D uncertain. The V gene lost 4 bases and the J gene lost 2 bases, with 11 bases spanning the gap. The germline V gene encodes CDR1 SGHRS and CDR2 YFSETQ. The length of the CDR3 is 14 residues. In DNA form, the CDR3 reads TGCGCCAGCAGCCCCTCAGGCCCCACAGATACGCAGTATTTT. Translating gives CASSPSGPTDTQYF.

CDR3 loop: CASSGGGLAGIDTQYF. The CDR3 bases are TGCGCCAGCAGCGGCGGCGGACTAGCTGGGATAGATACGCAGTATTTT. The chain uses TRBV5-1 and TRBJ2-3; 8 nucleotides agree with TRBD2. The CDR3 runs to 16 residues. Germline lookup yields CDR1 SGHRS and CDR2 YFSETQ. The V and J ends lost 4 bases and 5 bases, in that order; junction bases with no gene match: 12.

The table lists this clone with a few counts. The rearrangement uses TRBV5-1 and TRBJ1-3, with D perhaps matching TRBD1 (5 bases). There are 12 residues in the CDR3. V gave up 0 bases and J gave up 8 bases, with 6 bases separating them. Germline lookup yields CDR1 SGHRS and CDR2 YFSETQ. The DNA for the CDR3 is TGCGCCAGCAGCTTGGAGGGGCACACCATATATTTT. This gives the protein CASSLEGHTIYF.

This clone came up a few times. The chain combines TRBV7-9 with TRBJ1-1, with D possibly TRBD1 on 5 matching bases. The V end was cut by 5 bases, the J end by 7 bases, with 11 bases between. CDR1 SEHNR and CDR2 FQNEAQ come from the germline V gene (reference sequence). The CDR3 has 12 residues. The CDR3 sequence is CASSLDRLEAFF. The CDR3 DNA reads as TGTGCCAGCAGCCTCGACAGACTTGAAGCTTTCTTT.

This chain uses TRBV6-5 with TRBJ2-7, with a weak D call TRBD2 (6 bases). The CDR3 spans 13 residues. V lost 6 bases and J lost 3, with 12 bases in between. CDR1 is MNHEY and CDR2 is SVGAGI in the germline V gene. CDR3 sequence reads: CASRRDSFYEQYF. The CDR3 DNA reads as TGTGCCAGCAGACGGGACTCATTCTACGAGCAGTACTTC.

In DNA, the CDR3 is TGTGCCAGCAGCCCAGAGACAGGGGTCGACGAGCAGTACTTC. Translated: CASSPETGVDEQYF. The chain links TRBV9 to TRBJ2-7, with 8 bases identical to TRBD1. Germline V gene lookup returns CDR1 SGDLS and CDR2 YYNGEE. The V and J ends lost 4 bases and 5 bases, in that order; junction bases with no gene match: 8. The CDR3 has 14 residues.

The chain employs TRBV5-1 and TRBJ2-2; D is undetermined. The CDR3 contains 13 residues. Germline V lookup: CDR1 SGHRS, CDR2 YFSETQ. The V end lost 0 bases, the J end lost 7 bases, and 7 bases lay between the germline ends. The CDR3: CASSLASFGELFF. The CDR3 nucleotides are TGCGCCAGCAGCTTGGCCTCTTTCGGGGAGCTGTTTTTT.

V is TRBV5-1 and J is TRBJ2-5, with TRBD1 identical over 9 bases. The CDR3 consists of 14 residues. Unmatched junction bases numbered 3, after V lost 4 bases and J lost 2 bases. Germline V lookup: CDR1 SGHRS, CDR2 YFSETQ. CDR3 protein: CASSPQGAQETQYF. The CDR3 region has the DNA TGCGCCAGCAGCCCACAGGGGGCACAAGAGACCCAGTACTTC.

Only one count was recorded for this clone. This sequence joins TRBV5-5 and TRBJ2-5, with D possibly being TRBD1 (6 bases). V was clipped by 1 base and J by 5 bases, with 18 bases between them. Germline CDR1 SGHKS, CDR2 YYEKEE (reference sequence). The CDR3 sequence is 16 residues long. This CDR3 is CASSLIPGQPMETQYF. The DNA for the CDR3 is TGTGCCAGCAGCTTGATTCCAGGACAGCCGATGGAGACCCAGTACTTC.

The DNA for the CDR3 is TGTGCCAGCAGCAAGGGACTAGCGGGTTACAATGAGCAGTTCTTC. Translation: CASSKGLAGYNEQFF. The rearrangement uses TRBV11-2 and TRBJ2-1, with 12 positions matching TRBD2. Looked up from germline, CDR1 is SGHAT and CDR2 is FQNNGV. Unmatched junction bases numbered 3, after V lost 5 bases and J lost 4 bases. The CDR3 consists of 15 residues.

V gene TRBV25-1 combines with J gene TRBJ2-1, with no clear D. The V end was cut by 7 bases, the J end by 3 bases, with 4 bases between. Germline CDR1 and CDR2: MGHDK and SYGVNS. The CDR3 loop spans 11 amino acids. The CDR3 DNA reads TGTGCCAGCATTAACTACAATGAGCAGTTCTTC. Its translation: CASINYNEQFF.

The V call is TRBV19, the J call TRBJ2-5, with 7 bases identical to TRBD1. Germline-derived CDR1 and CDR2 are LNHDA and SQIVND (reference sequence). Unmatched junction bases numbered 9, after V lost 5 bases and J lost 6 bases. The CDR3 runs to 14 residues. This CDR3 reads CASSANPGQKTQYF. DNA for the CDR3: TGTGCCAGTAGTGCGAATCCGGGACAGAAGACCCAGTACTTC. The variable domain in full, completed from reference TRBV19 and TRBJ2-5, reads DGGITQSPKYLFRKEGQNVTLSCEQNLNHDAMYWYRQDPGQGLRLIYYSQIVNDFQKGDIAEGYSVSREKKESFPLTVTSAQKNPTAFYLCASSANPGQKTQYFGPGTRLLVL.

The rearrangement joins TRBV20-1 to TRBJ2-5, with unresolved D. CDR1 and CDR2 from the germline V gene are DFQATT and SNEGSKA (reference sequence). CDR3 length: 11 amino acids. V lost 0 bases to trimming and J lost 12 bases, with 11 bases between them. In nucleotides, the CDR3 is TGCAGTGCTAGAGATCACAGCCTAAAGTACTTC. Translated, it gives CSARDHSLKYF.

The V gene is TRBV27, the J gene TRBJ1-1; D is unresolved. Germline V gene sequence: CDR1 MNHEY, CDR2 SMNVEV (reference sequence). Trimming pared 0 bases from V and 6 bases from J, leaving 8 bases between. The CDR3 covers 13 residues. This chain's CDR3 is CASSLSWAAEAFF. The CDR3 nucleotides are TGTGCCAGCAGTTTATCGTGGGCAGCTGAAGCTTTCTTT.

The chain combines TRBV5-1 with TRBJ2-1, with 7 bases aligning to TRBD1. From germline, CDR1 is SGHRS and CDR2 YFSETQ. The CDR3 runs to 16 residues. V lost 4 bases to trimming and J lost 2 bases; unmatched junction nucleotides: 9. This CDR3 reads CASSQTTGIAYNEQFF. In DNA form, the CDR3 reads TGCGCCAGCAGCCAAACGACAGGGATCGCCTACAATGAGCAGTTCTTC.

The chain uses TRBV28 and TRBJ2-1; D is ambiguous. The CDR3 is 13 amino acids. Trimming left V 1 base short and J 10 bases short, with 11 bases between. The V gene's germline CDR1 is MDHEN and CDR2 SYDVKM. The CDR3 DNA reads TGTGCCAGCAGTTTATCGCCGAGAGGAGAGCAGTTCTTC. It translates to CASSLSPRGEQFF.

This chain links TRBV6-6 with TRBJ1-1; 8 nucleotides match TRBD1. Germline assignment: CDR1 MNHNY and CDR2 SVGAGI (reference sequence). The CDR3 loop spans 16 amino acids. J gave up 1 base and V 8 bases, and 12 bases lay outside the gene matches. The CDR3 reads CASSLSGGQGNTEAFF. The CDR3 DNA is TGTGCCAGCTCCCTAAGTGGCGGACAGGGGAACACTGAAGCTTTCTTT.

V usage is TRBV11-2 and J usage is TRBJ2-3; D is possibly TRBD1 (5 bases). Per the germline V gene, CDR1 is SGHAT and CDR2 is FQNNGV. The germline V and J ends were trimmed by 1 base and 3 bases, with 11 bases remaining between them. CDR3 length: 15 amino acids. Here the CDR3 reads CASSLGRARTDTQYF. The CDR3, as DNA: TGTGCCAGCAGCTTAGGCAGGGCAAGGACAGATACGCAGTATTTT.